Presented here are 19 T cell receptor beta chains from one specimen sequenced in a study of shared clonotypes between healthy human individuals. Clones were read by immunoSEQ multiplex PCR, and TCRdb kept only the in-frame ones, dropping some. The sample consists of roughly 480,000 clones, about 80% of them appearing once. Sequences were obtained from PBMCs. Receptors originate from a woman in her forties in good health. Some clones in this sample may be carry-over from other donors' samples.

This clone showed up just a few times. This rearrangement joins TRBV6-1 to TRBJ2-5; D is perhaps TRBD2 (6 bases). Deletions cut 7 bases from V and 1 base from J, with 13 bases between. CDR3 length: 14 residues. Germline V gives CDR1 MNHNS, CDR2 SASEGT. The CDR3 DNA reads TGTGCCAGCAACGGGGGACCCCGCCAAGAGACCCAGTACTTC. Translating it yields CASNGGPRQETQYF.

V and J are TRBV6-6 and TRBJ1-2; D is perhaps TRBD1 (5 bases). V lost 7 bases, J lost 0 bases, and 15 bases lay in between. CDR1 and CDR2 from the germline V gene are MNHNY and SVGAGI (reference sequence). This CDR3 has 15 residues. The CDR3 is CASTLNTGTNYGYTF. DNA for the CDR3: TGTGCCAGCACGCTAAACACAGGAACTAACTATGGCTACACCTTC.

This chain connects TRBV7-2 to TRBJ2-1, with 10 positions matching TRBD2. Germline V gene data show CDR1 as SGHTA and CDR2 as FQGNSA. The CDR3 has 19 amino acids. Trimming removed 7 bases from V and 9 bases from J; junction bases left unmatched: 24. The CDR3: CASMPQWGASGSALGEQFF. Here the CDR3 DNA reads TGTGCCAGCATGCCCCAGTGGGGCGCTAGCGGGAGTGCACTTGGTGAGCAGTTCTTC.

V gene TRBV6-1 combines with J gene TRBJ2-7, with 8 nucleotides matching TRBD2. Germline V lookup: CDR1 MNHNS, CDR2 SASEGT. The CDR3 extends over 15 amino acids. V lost 2 bases and J lost 2; bases outside the gene matches: 5. The CDR3 spells CASSEMAGGPYEQYF. In nucleotides, the CDR3 is TGTGCCAGCAGTGAAATGGCGGGAGGTCCCTACGAGCAGTACTTC.

V gene TRBV19 combines with J gene TRBJ1-5; maybe TRBD1 (6 bases). The V and J ends lost 5 bases and 8 bases respectively, with 13 bases between them. The CDR3 is 13 residues long. The V gene's germline CDR1 is LNHDA and CDR2 SQIVND (reference sequence). The CDR3 DNA is TGTGCCAGTAGTGGGCAGAGGACAGAGCCCCAGCATTTT. This encodes CASSGQRTEPQHF.

This clone has a single count. This chain connects TRBV7-2 to TRBJ2-1; 8 nucleotides line up with TRBD2. V gave up 2 bases and J gave up 7 bases; unmatched junction bases: 4. CDR1 is SGHTA and CDR2 is FQGNSA in the germline V gene. The CDR3 runs 14 residues. The CDR3 DNA sequence: TGTGCCAGCAGCTTAAACGGGAGGGTGAATGAGCAGTTCTTC. Its protein is CASSLNGRVNEQFF.

The chain uses TRBV19 and TRBJ2-5, with TRBD2 matching over 9 bases. The CDR3 covers 13 residues. Germline V lookup: CDR1 LNHDA, CDR2 SQIVND (reference sequence). The J segment lost 5 bases and the V segment lost 5 bases, leaving 3 bases of the junction unmatched. For the CDR3, the DNA is TGTGCCAGTAGTGTAGCGGGAGTGGAGACCCAGTACTTC. It specifies CASSVAGVETQYF.

This clone was seen a single time. The chain links TRBV11-2 to TRBJ2-1; 14 positions match TRBD2. Unmatched junction bases numbered 4, after V lost 4 bases and J lost 8 bases. The CDR3 has 15 residues. The germline CDR1 and CDR2 sequences are SGHAT and FQNNGV. This CDR3 reads CASSSGLAGVYEQFF. CDR3 sequence (DNA): TGTGCCAGCAGCTCGGGACTAGCGGGAGTATATGAGCAGTTCTTC.

In regard to this clone: Other DNA sequences within the sample encode an identical CDR3. This rearrangement joins TRBV6-5 to TRBJ2-5; D gene uncertain. Trimming shortened V by 0 bases and J by 1 base, and 6 bases separated the two germline ends. Germline loops: CDR1 MNHEY, CDR2 SVGAGI. The CDR3 is 14 residues long. The CDR3: CASSYSSRQETQYF. The DNA for the CDR3 is TGTGCCAGCAGTTACTCGAGCCGCCAAGAGACCCAGTACTTC.

A few counts support this clone. J is TRBJ2-3 and V is TRBV30; D gene ambiguous. V was trimmed by 0 bases and J by 4 bases, leaving 5 bases between them. Germline values: CDR1 GTSNPN, CDR2 SVGIG (reference sequence). CDR3 length: 12 amino acids. DNA for the CDR3: TGTGCCTGGAGTGTAACCCCAGATACGCAGTATTTT. Translated, it gives CAWSVTPDTQYF.

This chain uses TRBV14 with TRBJ2-5, with TRBD2 identical over 10 bases. The V segment lost 4 bases and the J segment 5 bases; nucleotides outside the gene matches: 4. The CDR3 extends over 14 amino acids. In germline, CDR1 is SGHDN, CDR2 FVKESK. CDR3 in amino acids: CASSRLAGAETQYF. CDR3 bases: TGTGCCAGCAGCCGCCTAGCGGGAGCCGAGACCCAGTACTTC.

The chain joins TRBV18 to TRBJ2-3, with 7 bases that match TRBD2. The CDR3 length is 14 residues. V trimming: 0 bases; J trimming: 5 bases; junction bases outside the gene matches: 2. Germline V gene sequence: CDR1 KGHSH, CDR2 LQKENI. CDR3 loop: CASSPPIAGDTQYF. DNA for the CDR3: TGTGCCAGCTCACCACCAATAGCGGGAGATACGCAGTATTTT. Full variable domain (remainder filled in from reference TRBV18 and TRBJ2-3): NAGVMQNPRHLVRRRGQEARLRCSPMKGHSHVYWYRQLPEEGLKFMVYLQKENIIDESGMPKERFSAEFPKEGPSILRIQQVVRGDSAAYFCASSPPIAGDTQYFGPGTRLTVL.

The V and J genes are TRBV7-9 and TRBJ1-4, with 7 positions matching TRBD1. There are 14 residues in the CDR3. The germline CDR1 and CDR2 sequences are SEHNR and FQNEAQ (reference sequence). J gave up 4 bases and V 5 bases, and 4 bases lay outside the gene matches. Here the CDR3 DNA reads TGTGCCAGCAGCCAGGGACAGAATAATGAAAAACTGTTTTTT. Residues: CASSQGQNNEKLFF.

The CDR3 is CSGRRNTEAFF. The CDR3 DNA is TGCAGTGGACGCAGGAACACTGAAGCTTTCTTT. V and J are TRBV20-1 and TRBJ1-1, with D unresolved. CDR3 length: 11 residues. V was trimmed by 7 bases and J by 1 base, leaving 7 bases between them. The germline V gene encodes CDR1 DFQATT and CDR2 SNEGSKA (reference sequence).

With respect to this clone: Its ends do not fully match the called genes, so a read error is possible. The chain joins TRBV18 to TRBJ2-5; 9 nucleotides align to TRBD1. Germline V CDR1 and CDR2: KGHSH, LQKENI. The length of the CDR3 is 14 residues. The CDR3 bases are TGTGCCAGCTCGCCACAGGGGGCGCGGGAGACCCAGTACTTC. This codes for CASSPQGARETQYF.

The chain joins TRBV5-1 to TRBJ2-1, with 9 bases that match TRBD2. CDR1 is SGHRS and CDR2 is YFSETQ in the germline V gene. This CDR3 is built from 16 residues. J gave up 7 bases and V 3 bases, and 11 bases lay outside the gene matches. The CDR3, as DNA: TGCGCCAGCAGCTATGTAGCGGGAGATTGGGTGAATGAGCAGTTCTTC. Protein product: CASSYVAGDWVNEQFF.

The V gene is TRBV28, the J gene TRBJ2-2; D gene unclear. The CDR3 covers 13 residues. Trimming removed 9 bases from V and 0 bases from J, with 8 bases in between. Looked up from germline, CDR1 is MDHEN and CDR2 is SYDVKM. This CDR3 reads CARGGSNTGELFF. The CDR3 DNA follows: TGTGCCAGGGGCGGATCGAACACCGGGGAGCTGTTTTTT.

This clone was recorded many times. CDR3 in amino acids: CASSEFGTGGSSYGYTF. The CDR3 region has the DNA TGTGCCAGCAGTGAGTTTGGGACAGGGGGATCGAGTTATGGCTACACCTTC. The chain has TRBV2 and TRBJ1-2; TRBD1 matches at 11 bases. Trimming removed 3 bases from V and 5 bases from J; junction bases left unmatched: 11. The CDR3 sequence is 17 residues long. The germline gives CDR1 SNHLY, CDR2 FYNNEI.

The chain employs TRBV30 and TRBJ2-5; 12 bases agree with TRBD2. The CDR3 covers 16 residues. J lost 11 bases, V lost 1 base, and 14 bases had no gene match. Germline V CDR1 and CDR2: GTSNPN, SVGIG (reference sequence). Here the CDR3 reads CAWSDPSGRAPWKQYF. The CDR3 coding sequence is TGTGCCTGGAGTGACCCTAGCGGGAGGGCCCCCTGGAAGCAGTACTTC.